These 22 T cell receptor beta chains were all obtained from the same sample, sequenced in a study of shared clonotypes between healthy human individuals. Assay: immunoSEQ multiplex PCR; the TCRdb copy retains only in-frame clones and omits some. The table lists about 580,000 clones, 98% of them singletons. CD45RO-negative CD8 cells positively selected for CCR7 made up the naive population, which excluded terminally differentiated effector memory CD45RA+ cells. Material: naive CD8+ T cells sorted from blood. The source of these receptors is a man aged 30 to 45 in good health.

The V call is TRBV9, the J call TRBJ2-1; D might be TRBD2 (5 bases). In germline, CDR1 is SGDLS, CDR2 YYNGEE. The CDR3 totals 14 residues. The V and J ends lost 0 bases and 6 bases respectively, with 10 bases between them. The CDR3 loop is CASSVEGVGNEQFF. CDR3 coding DNA: TGTGCCAGCAGCGTAGAGGGAGTGGGCAATGAGCAGTTCTTC.

The gene calls are TRBV10-3 and TRBJ1-1, with D maybe TRBD1 (5 bases). Germline CDR1 and CDR2: ENHRY and SYGVKD. Trimming removed 5 bases at V and 2 bases at J, with 9 bases between. The CDR3 is 13 residues long. The DNA of the CDR3 is TGTGCCATCAGTCACGGGGCTAACACTGAAGCTTTCTTT. Protein product: CAISHGANTEAFF.

V usage is TRBV5-1 and J usage is TRBJ2-1, with 10 bases identical to TRBD2. Per germline, CDR1 SGHRS and CDR2 YFSETQ. V lost 3 bases and J lost 0; bases outside the gene matches: 3. The CDR3 is 16 amino acids. As DNA, the CDR3 is TGCGCCAGCAGCTATCCTAGCGGGAGCTCCTACAATGAGCAGTTCTTC. It codes for CASSYPSGSSYNEQFF. Complete variable domain (other parts from reference TRBV5-1 and TRBJ2-1): KAGVTQTPRYLIKTRGQQVTLSCSPISGHRSVSWYQQTPGQGLQFLFEYFSETQRNKGNFPGRFSGRQFSNSRSEMNVSTLELGDSALYLCASSYPSGSSYNEQFFGPGTRLTVL.

This rearrangement joins TRBV5-6 to TRBJ2-1; D may be TRBD1 or TRBD2 (6 bases each). CDR3 length: 15 residues. Per germline, CDR1 SGHDT and CDR2 YYEEEE. The V end lost 1 base, the J end lost 14 bases, and 22 bases lay between the germline ends. Written as DNA, the CDR3 is TGTGCCAGCAGCTTGATGCTAGCGAGGGGGGATACGGAGTTCTTC. Encoded protein: CASSLMLARGDTEFF. The variable domain in full, with the rest retrieved from reference TRBV5-6 and TRBJ2-1, is DAGVTQSPTHLIKTRGQQVTLRCSPKSGHDTVSWYQQALGQGPQFIFQYYEEEERQRGNFPDRFSGHQFPNYSSELNVNALLLGDSALYLCASSLMLARGDTEFFGPGTRLTVL.

This sequence joins TRBV5-1 and TRBJ2-7; D call uncertain. The germline gives CDR1 SGHRS, CDR2 YFSETQ. The CDR3 covers 12 residues. V lost 5 bases to trimming and J lost 6 bases, with 12 bases between them. Here the CDR3 reads CASSTGLSEQYF. The CDR3, as DNA: TGCGCCAGCAGTACTGGGTTGAGCGAGCAGTACTTC. Complete variable domain (other parts from reference TRBV5-1 and TRBJ2-7): KAGVTQTPRYLIKTRGQQVTLSCSPISGHRSVSWYQQTPGQGLQFLFEYFSETQRNKGNFPGRFSGRQFSNSRSEMNVSTLELGDSALYLCASSTGLSEQYFGPGTRLTVT.

V and J are TRBV28 and TRBJ2-1; 9 bases line up with TRBD1. Trimming took 4 bases from V and 3 from J; bases not matched to a gene: 4. Germline V gives CDR1 MDHEN, CDR2 SYDVKM. CDR3 length: 15 residues. CDR3 in DNA: TGTGCCAGCAGTTCCCGGGACAGGGTCTACAATGAGCAGTTCTTC. It is translated as CASSSRDRVYNEQFF.

This chain connects TRBV27 to TRBJ1-1; D uncertain. The germline CDR1 and CDR2 sequences are MNHEY and SMNVEV (reference sequence). The V gene lost 4 bases and the J gene lost 5 bases, with 5 bases spanning the gap. CDR3 size: 11 residues. The CDR3 loop is CASSSKTEAFF. CDR3 nucleotides: TGTGCCAGCAGTTCGAAGACTGAAGCTTTCTTT.

The chain combines TRBV27 with TRBJ1-5, with D possibly TRBD1 on 6 matching bases. Germline CDR1 is MNHEY and CDR2 is SMNVEV (reference sequence). CDR3 length: 14 amino acids. V gave up 1 base and J gave up 5 bases, with 9 bases separating them. The CDR3 reads CASSLWGADQPQHF. The CDR3, as DNA: TGTGCCAGCAGTTTATGGGGGGCAGATCAGCCCCAGCATTTT.

This sequence joins TRBV7-2 and TRBJ2-7; D call uncertain. Trimming cost V 1 base and J 4 bases, with 14 bases left between them. The CDR3 is made up of 15 amino acids. Germline values: CDR1 SGHTA, CDR2 FQGNSA. The CDR3 is CASSLESGRQYEQYF. The CDR3 nucleotides read TGTGCCAGCAGCTTAGAGTCGGGCAGACAATACGAGCAGTACTTC.

The J gene is TRBJ2-6, the V gene TRBV18, with 8 bases matching TRBD1. The J segment lost 3 bases and the V segment lost 5 bases, leaving 3 bases of the junction unmatched. The CDR3 totals 15 residues. The V gene's germline CDR1 is KGHSH and CDR2 LQKENI. CDR3 in DNA: TGTGCCAGCTCAGGGGGACAGGTTGGGGCCAACGTCCTGACTTTC. This gives the protein CASSGGQVGANVLTF. Full variable domain (rest looked up from reference TRBV18 and TRBJ2-6): NAGVMQNPRHLVRRRGQEARLRCSPMKGHSHVYWYRQLPEEGLKFMVYLQKENIIDESGMPKERFSAEFPKEGPSILRIQQVVRGDSAAYFCASSGGQVGANVLTFGAGSRLTVL.

This clone was detected once. The genes are TRBV11-2 and TRBJ2-3; no clear D. The CDR3 is 13 amino acids. The V and J ends lost 3 bases and 3 bases respectively, with 7 bases between them. Germline loops: CDR1 SGHAT, CDR2 FQNNGV. CDR3 protein: CASSLSITDTQYF. CDR3 coding DNA: TGTGCCAGCAGCTTGTCCATAACAGATACGCAGTATTTT.

The rearrangement links TRBV5-1 to TRBJ2-7, with D unclear. Germline CDR1 reads SGHRS; CDR2 reads YFSETQ. V was cut by 4 bases and J by 0 bases, with 14 bases left in between. The CDR3 has 15 amino acids. The CDR3 DNA reads TGCGCCAGCAGCGCCGGGCCGGGTGTCTCCTACGAGCAGTACTTC. Its protein product is CASSAGPGVSYEQYF.

The V gene is TRBV10-3, the J gene TRBJ1-1; tentative D call: TRBD1 (5 bases). The CDR3 loop spans 12 amino acids. Germline V lookup: CDR1 ENHRY, CDR2 SYGVKD. The ends were cut back, 8 bases at V and 6 bases at J, with 13 bases in the middle. The CDR3 region is CAIRGVPAEAFF. For the CDR3, the DNA is TGTGCCATCCGGGGGGTCCCGGCTGAAGCTTTCTTT.

The chain couples TRBV7-9 to TRBJ1-5, with unresolved D. The V end was cut by 3 bases, the J end by 3 bases, with 9 bases between. The CDR3 loop spans 14 amino acids. The germline V gene has CDR1 SEHNR and CDR2 FQNEAQ (reference sequence). The CDR3 coding sequence is TGTGCCAGCAGCTTCGGAGGGAACAATCAGCCCCAGCATTTT. Protein product: CASSFGGNNQPQHF.

This clone was seen a single time. The V and J genes are TRBV7-9 and TRBJ2-1; 9 bases are shared with TRBD2. Germline CDR1 and CDR2: SEHNR and FQNEAQ (reference sequence). With V trimmed by 5 bases and J by 8 bases, 10 bases remained unmatched. The CDR3 totals 15 residues. As DNA, the CDR3 is TGTGCCAGCAGCCCAGTAGCGGGAGTGGGAGATGAGCAGTTCTTC. Residues: CASSPVAGVGDEQFF.

This clone was seen just once. V is TRBV7-9 and J is TRBJ1-3, with D unresolved. V lost 5 bases and J 0 bases, leaving 14 bases between the germline ends. The CDR3 length is 16 residues. Germline CDR1 is SEHNR and CDR2 is FQNEAQ (reference sequence). This CDR3 is CASSPSRPSSGNTIYF. In DNA form, the CDR3 reads TGTGCCAGCAGCCCCTCGCGGCCTTCCTCTGGAAACACCATATATTTT.

The chain is built from TRBV11-2 and TRBJ2-1, with 7 bases matching TRBD2. This CDR3 has 15 residues. Trimming cost V 5 bases and J 8 bases; bases outside gene matches: 12. Per the germline V gene, CDR1 is SGHAT and CDR2 is FQNNGV. The chain's CDR3 is CASSNWEGPTDEQFF. In DNA, the CDR3 is TGTGCCAGCAGCAACTGGGAGGGCCCAACGGATGAGCAGTTCTTC.

This chain joins TRBV28 and TRBJ1-5, with 8 bases fitting TRBD1. The V gene's germline CDR1 is MDHEN and CDR2 SYDVKM. V trimming: 7 bases; J trimming: 8 bases; junction bases outside the gene matches: 19. The CDR3 has 17 amino acids. CDR3 nucleotide sequence: TGTGCCAGCACTCTTGAGGCGACAGGGGTCTTTGTTGAGCCCCAGCATTTT. This encodes CASTLEATGVFVEPQHF.

This clone appeared a single time. The chain recombines TRBV30 with TRBJ2-7, with D maybe TRBD1 (5 bases). The CDR3 spans 15 residues. The germline V gene encodes CDR1 GTSNPN and CDR2 SVGIG (reference sequence). V lost 1 base and J lost 0, with 13 bases in between. The CDR3 DNA is TGTGCCTGGAGTGGACCCTTGACAGACTCCTACGAGCAGTACTTC. Its translation is CAWSGPLTDSYEQYF. The variable domain in full, with the rest retrieved from reference TRBV30 and TRBJ2-7, is SQTIHQWPATLVQPVGSPLSLECTVEGTSNPNLYWYRQAAGRGLQLLFYSVGIGQISSEVPQNLSASRPQDRQFILSSKKLLLSDSGFYLCAWSGPLTDSYEQYFGPGTRLTVT.

The chain couples TRBV9 to TRBJ2-3, with a possible D match to TRBD1 (5 bases). The germline V and J ends were trimmed by 0 bases and 6 bases, with 11 bases remaining between them. Germline CDR1 reads SGDLS; CDR2 reads YYNGEE. The CDR3 runs 14 residues. Here the CDR3 DNA reads TGTGCCAGCAGCGTAGGTAGACAGTCGGATACGCAGTATTTT. Amino acid sequence: CASSVGRQSDTQYF.

V is TRBV4-3 and J is TRBJ1-3; D possibly corresponds to TRBD1 (5 bases). Germline-derived CDR1 and CDR2 are LGHNA and YSLEER. The CDR3 contains 16 residues. Trimming took off 4 bases at V and 2 bases at J, with 15 bases between the two ends. Written as DNA, the CDR3 is TGCGCCAGCAGCCCGACGTTGGGGGAAACTGGAAACACCATATATTTT. Protein sequence: CASSPTLGETGNTIYF.

The CDR3 here is CASSLFKDQGYEQYF. CDR3 coding DNA: TGTGCCAGCAGCTTATTTAAAGATCAGGGCTACGAGCAGTACTTC. This rearrangement joins TRBV7-8 to TRBJ2-7, with D possibly TRBD1 on 5 matching bases. Per germline, CDR1 SGHVS and CDR2 FQNEAQ. This CDR3 spans 15 amino acids. The germline V and J ends were trimmed by 2 bases and 3 bases, with 14 bases remaining between them.